This T cell receptor beta chain derives from a study of metastatic and nonmetastatic thyroid tumors (dated by TCRdb to the early 2020s). Concerning the study at large: The researchers compared repertoires between peripheral blood samples and tumor or nodule tissue samples from patients with malignant or benign thyroid disease.

On the study overall, not on this receptor specifically: In both blood and tumor samples, malignant tumors were reported to have significantly higher TCR beta diversity than benign nodules.

The library was made by PCR. Sequencing used an Illumina HiSeq 4000. High-throughput sequencing was used to profile the TCR beta-chain CDR3 region of every patient. The original pipeline was this. A classifier to discriminate distant-metastatic papillary thyroid cancer patients was built from CDR3 differences across clinicopathological groups. The Shannon index was used to assess repertoire diversity, and the Morisita-Horn index was used to assess tumor-blood repertoire similarity. TCRdb redid the processing of the public reads, applying fastp at Q25 and MiXCR, and retained in-frame beta chains. The V and J calls, along with clone size, are taken from TCRdb and not from the paper's own processing. In all, the sample holds about 8,000 clones, and roughly a fifth of those were seen once. The ten largest clones add up to over 8.5% of the sample. No patient had received any treatment before thyroid surgery. Patient clinical samples collected from about 2011 to 2018 were retrospectively analysed using T-cell receptor beta sequencing.

The CDR3 sequence holds 15 residues, the cysteine and phenylalanine included. Only CDR3 DNA remains: 45 bases, in frame from the first base. The junction shows trimming of 3 bases on V and 3 bases on J, plus 15 bases between the germline ends. From the germline V gene, CDR1 is SGHDN and CDR2 is FVKESK. In its sample, this clone was seen many times. No cognate antigen has been identified for it. The input lacks base qualities; no much larger clone sits a single base away. This chain is built from TRBV14 and TRBJ2-7, with no confident D gene call. The receptor's source is a female donor with papillary thyroid cancer or a benign thyroid nodule (not recorded which). Some clones in this sample may be carry-over from other donors' samples. Sequenced: adjacent normal tissue. The nucleotides read TGTGCCAGCAGCCATAGAGATAACGCGTTCTACGAGCAGTACTTC. Translation gives CASSHRDNAFYEQYF.